The next 30 T cell receptor beta chains were all read from a single sample in a study of response to subunit inactivated influenza vaccine. TCRdb redid the calling of the RT-PCR reads with MiXCR, one entry per CDR3 protein. The sample has a few hundred thousand distinct CDR3 sequences; 11% to 15% are singletons. This material consisted of PBMCs from blood, taken 12 days after vaccination. These TCRs come from a man between 45 and 60 years old who received an inactivated influenza vaccine.

This clonotype appeared a few times. The chain is built from TRBV5-5 and TRBJ1-5, with 8 positions matching TRBD1. This CDR3 is built from 15 residues. J gave up 6 bases and V 3 bases, and 8 bases lay outside the gene matches. Germline V gene sequence: CDR1 SGHKS, CDR2 YYEKEE (reference sequence). This CDR3 reads CASSSDLRGRQPQHF. The CDR3 DNA reads TGTGCCAGCAGCTCGGATCTCAGGGGGCGTCAGCCCCAGCATTTT. The complete variable domain, with remaining parts taken from reference TRBV5-5 and TRBJ1-5, reads DAGVTQSPTHLIKTRGQQVTLRCSPISGHKSVSWYQQVLGQGPQFIFQYYEKEERGRGNFPDRFSARQFPNYSSELNVNALLLGDSALYLCASSSDLRGRQPQHFGDGTRLSIL.

This clonotype was counted between two and nine times. The J gene is TRBJ2-2, the V gene TRBV10-3; D remains unclear. This CDR3 spans 11 amino acids. Trimming removed 6 bases from V and 6 bases from J, with 5 bases in between. The germline V gene has CDR1 ENHRY and CDR2 SYGVKD. CDR3 sequence (DNA): TGTGCCATCAGCGGTGCCGGGGAGCTGTTTTTT. Protein sequence: CAISGAGELFF.

The genes are TRBV7-2 and TRBJ2-3, with no clear D. Trimming pared 0 bases from V and 6 bases from J, leaving 7 bases between. Looked up from germline, CDR1 is SGHTA and CDR2 is FQGNSA. CDR3 length: 13 amino acids. This CDR3 reads CASSLAAWDTQYF. CDR3 nucleotide sequence: TGTGCCAGCAGCTTAGCGGCTTGGGATACGCAGTATTTT.

This clonotype has only a few counts. The chain joins TRBV9 to TRBJ2-7; D is possibly TRBD1 or TRBD2 (6 bases each). Germline CDR1 is SGDLS and CDR2 is YYNGEE. This CDR3 is built from 15 residues. With 4 bases removed from V and 3 bases from J, the gap between germline ends came to 17 bases. The CDR3 nucleotides read TGTGCCAGCAGCCCCGGGGGCTCCGTCTACTACGAGCAGTACTTC. It specifies CASSPGGSVYYEQYF.

The chain recombines TRBV6-2 or TRBV6-3 with TRBJ2-2, with 9 positions matching TRBD2. The length of the CDR3 is 15 residues. Germline CDR1 reads MNHEY; CDR2 reads SVGEGT. Trimming cost V 5 bases and J 6 bases; bases outside gene matches: 7. The chain's CDR3 is CASSAALAGPGELFF. For the CDR3, the DNA is TGTGCCAGCAGTGCCGCGCTAGCGGGACCCGGGGAGCTGTTTTTT.

This CDR3 is CASSTRAGISYEQYF. For the CDR3, the DNA is TGTGCCAGTAGCACTAGAGCGGGGATCTCCTACGAGCAGTACTTC. The chain links TRBV19 to TRBJ2-7; the match to TRBD2 covers 7 bases. Germline loops: CDR1 LNHDA, CDR2 SQIVND (reference sequence). This CDR3 region has 15 residues. Germline trimming cut 6 bases from V and 0 bases from J; bases unmatched to any gene: 8. Full variable domain (rest looked up from reference TRBV19 and TRBJ2-7): DGGITQSPKYLFRKEGQNVTLSCEQNLNHDAMYWYRQDPGQGLRLIYYSQIVNDFQKGDIAEGYSVSREKKESFPLTVTSAQKNPTAFYLCASSTRAGISYEQYFGPGTRLTVT.

V is TRBV3-1 and J is TRBJ2-6; TRBD2 might be the D (6 bases). The CDR3 spans 12 residues. Trimming removed 8 bases from V and 4 bases from J, with 6 bases in between. Germline loops: CDR1 LGHDT, CDR2 YNNKEL (reference sequence). CDR3 sequence reads: CASREGANVLTF. The CDR3 DNA follows: TGTGCCAGCCGGGAGGGGGCCAACGTCCTGACTTTC.

This clonotype was detected only a few times. The chain couples TRBV11-2 to TRBJ1-4, with D tentatively TRBD1 (5 bases). V dropped 2 bases and J dropped 0 bases, with 19 bases sitting between them. CDR3 size: 19 residues. The germline V gene encodes CDR1 SGHAT and CDR2 FQNNGV. The CDR3 loop reads CASSLNQVHRTPTNEKLFF. Written as DNA, the CDR3 is TGTGCCAGCAGCTTAAATCAGGTGCACAGGACCCCAACTAATGAAAAACTGTTTTTT.

This clonotype has ten or more counts. The rearrangement links TRBV7-2 to TRBJ2-5; no reliable D call. The V gene's germline CDR1 is SGHTA and CDR2 FQGNSA. The CDR3 spans 14 residues. The V end lost 0 bases, the J end lost 5 bases, and 10 bases lay between the germline ends. The CDR3 DNA is TGTGCCAGCAGCTTAGCGTGGGGTGGTGAGACCCAGTACTTC. This gives the protein CASSLAWGGETQYF. The whole variable domain, filled in from reference TRBV7-2 and TRBJ2-5, reads GAGVSQSPSNKVTEKGKDVELRCDPISGHTALYWYRQSLGQGLEFLIYFQGNSAPDKSGLPSDRFSAERTGGSVSTLTIQRTQQEDSAVYLCASSLAWGGETQYFGPGTRLLVL.

The chain employs TRBV7-2 and TRBJ2-7; TRBD1 is a possible D gene (6 bases). The CDR3 length is 14 residues. The ends were cut back, 1 base at V and 3 bases at J, with 10 bases in the middle. Germline V gene data show CDR1 as SGHTA and CDR2 as FQGNSA. This CDR3 is CASSLEEGVYEQYF. CDR3 in DNA: TGTGCCAGCAGCTTAGAAGAGGGGGTCTACGAGCAGTACTTC.

Only a few counts were recorded for this clonotype. The V call is TRBV2, the J call TRBJ1-1; D call uncertain. Per the germline V gene, CDR1 is SNHLY and CDR2 is FYNNEI. CDR3 length: 14 amino acids. V dropped 6 bases and J dropped 0 bases, with 11 bases sitting between them. The CDR3 sequence is CASRQQHMNTEAFF. CDR3 DNA: TGTGCCAGCAGGCAACAGCATATGAACACTGAAGCTTTCTTT.

V gene TRBV29-1 combines with J gene TRBJ1-1, with TRBD1 as a possible D gene (5 bases). The CDR3 is 14 amino acids. Germline loops: CDR1 SQVTM, CDR2 ANQGSEA. V lost 0 bases and J 1 base, leaving 9 bases between the germline ends. The CDR3 sequence is CSVEDQTANTEAFF. CDR3 DNA: TGCAGCGTTGAAGATCAGACAGCGAACACTGAAGCTTTCTTT.

The rearrangement joins TRBV12-3 or TRBV12-4 to TRBJ2-3; D remains ambiguous. The CDR3 totals 12 residues. V was cut by 2 bases and J by 6 bases, with 6 bases left in between. CDR3 sequence (DNA): TGTGCCAGCAGTTTAAAAGTGGATACGCAGTATTTT. It encodes CASSLKVDTQYF.

The table lists this clonotype with many counts. The CDR3 sequence: CASSLVGGTSSFYEQYF. CDR3 sequence (DNA): TGTGCCAGCAGCTTAGTAGGAGGGACTAGCAGTTTCTACGAGCAGTACTTC. The J gene is TRBJ2-7, the V gene TRBV7-2, with TRBD2 matching over 9 bases. The CDR3 is made up of 17 amino acids. Per the germline V gene, CDR1 is SGHTA and CDR2 is FQGNSA. With 1 base clipped from V and 3 bases from J, the junction kept 10 bases outside the gene matches.

The genes are TRBV4-3 and TRBJ2-1; 8 nucleotides line up with TRBD2. Unmatched junction bases numbered 9, after V lost 0 bases and J lost 8 bases. This CDR3 comprises 16 residues. In germline, CDR1 is LGHNA, CDR2 YSLEER. The CDR3 is CASSQEVAGGGDEQFF. DNA of the CDR3: TGCGCCAGCAGCCAAGAGGTCGCGGGAGGTGGAGATGAGCAGTTCTTC.

This chain joins TRBV25-1 and TRBJ2-7; 10 bases are shared with TRBD2. V lost 1 base, J lost 3 bases, and 3 bases stayed unmatched. Looked up from germline, CDR1 is MGHDK and CDR2 is SYGVNS. The CDR3 consists of 15 residues. In nucleotides, the CDR3 is TGTGCCAGCAGTGAATTCGGGACTAGCGTCTACGAGCAGTACTTC. Amino acids: CASSEFGTSVYEQYF.

The genes are TRBV10-3 and TRBJ2-2; a possible D gene is TRBD1 (6 bases). The germline V gene encodes CDR1 ENHRY and CDR2 SYGVKD. This CDR3 is 14 amino acids long. The V end lost 2 bases, the J end lost 3 bases, and 7 bases lay between the germline ends. The DNA of the CDR3 is TGTGCCATCAGTGAGCGGACAGACACCGGGGAGCTGTTTTTT. Protein sequence: CAISERTDTGELFF.

V usage is TRBV6-2 or TRBV6-3 and J usage is TRBJ1-5; D is possibly TRBD1 (6 bases). V was trimmed by 5 bases and J by 3 bases, leaving 14 bases between them. The CDR3 is made up of 15 amino acids. Germline V gene sequence: CDR1 MNHEY, CDR2 SVGEGT. The CDR3 spells CASSATRGDNQPQHF. DNA of the CDR3: TGTGCCAGCAGTGCGACAAGGGGGGACAATCAGCCCCAGCATTTT.

There are a few counts of this clonotype. The chain combines TRBV25-1 with TRBJ2-3, with 8 positions matching TRBD1. Germline V CDR1 and CDR2: MGHDK, SYGVNS. Germline trimming cut 2 bases from V and 0 bases from J; bases unmatched to any gene: 4. The CDR3 has 16 amino acids. The CDR3 region has the DNA TGTGCCAGCAGTGAACCACAGGGGGTCAGCACAGATACGCAGTATTTT. Translation gives CASSEPQGVSTDTQYF.

This clonotype occurred once. This chain links TRBV20-1 with TRBJ1-1; D call uncertain. The germline gives CDR1 DFQATT, CDR2 SNEGSKA (reference sequence). The CDR3 runs 12 residues. Trimming shortened V by 7 bases and J by 0 bases, and 9 bases separated the two germline ends. The CDR3 DNA reads TGCAGTGGGGCAAGGATGAACACTGAAGCTTTCTTT. Its translation is CSGARMNTEAFF.

This clonotype has only a few counts. The DNA of the CDR3 is TGCGCCAGCAGCTTGGAGGGGGTGAATAGCGGGAGGGCAGGTGAGCAGTTCTTC. This codes for CASSLEGVNSGRAGEQFF. The rearrangement uses TRBV5-1 and TRBJ2-1, with 11 bases lining up with TRBD2. Germline CDR1 reads SGHRS; CDR2 reads YFSETQ. Losses at the gene ends were 0 bases for V and 9 bases for J; bases not matched to a gene: 14. The CDR3 consists of 18 residues.

This clonotype was counted a few times. The chain carries TRBV12-5 and TRBJ2-5; D might be TRBD1 (6 bases). The CDR3 loop spans 13 amino acids. CDR1 and CDR2 (germline): LGHNT, FRNRAP. V was pared by 7 bases and J by 3 bases, with 12 bases between. The DNA of the CDR3 is TGTGCTAGTGCCTTCCCAGGGGAAGAGACCCAGTACTTC. It encodes CASAFPGEETQYF.

The chain has TRBV28 and TRBJ1-5; D is unresolved. The CDR3 consists of 12 residues. V gave up 8 bases and J gave up 6 bases, with 11 bases separating them. In germline, CDR1 is MDHEN, CDR2 SYDVKM. The chain's CDR3 is CASRLKLQPQHF. As DNA, the CDR3 is TGTGCCAGCCGCCTTAAACTTCAGCCCCAGCATTTT.

V usage is TRBV4-1 and J usage is TRBJ2-7; D gene unclear. Germline V lookup: CDR1 MGHRA, CDR2 YSYEKL. Trimming cost V 2 bases and J 0 bases, with 14 bases left between them. This CDR3 comprises 16 residues. The CDR3 sequence is CASSQMTSARSYEQYF. CDR3 DNA sequence: TGCGCCAGCAGCCAAATGACGTCTGCGCGCTCCTACGAGCAGTACTTC.

This chain links TRBV11-2 with TRBJ2-1, with 9 bases identical to TRBD2. V lost 5 bases, J lost 0 bases, and 11 bases stayed unmatched. Per the germline V gene, CDR1 is SGHAT and CDR2 is FQNNGV. The CDR3 is 18 residues long. CDR3 residues: CASSLPEGGGGSYNEQFF. The DNA for the CDR3 is TGTGCCAGCAGCCTCCCGGAGGGCGGGGGGGGCTCCTACAATGAGCAGTTCTTC.

This clonotype came up a few times. The chain is built from TRBV4-1 and TRBJ2-1; 10 bases line up with TRBD2. V trimming: 0 bases; J trimming: 8 bases; junction bases outside the gene matches: 7. This CDR3 contains 16 residues. CDR1 MGHRA and CDR2 YSYEKL come from the germline V gene. The CDR3, as DNA: TGCGCCAGCAGCCAAGATTCAGAGCGGGAGGGCCATGAGCAGTTCTTC. Its protein product is CASSQDSEREGHEQFF.

The table lists this clonotype with a few counts. This chain links TRBV27 with TRBJ1-2, with a possible D match to TRBD1 (5 bases). Germline CDR1 and CDR2: MNHEY and SMNVEV (reference sequence). Trimming removed 4 bases at V and 8 bases at J, with 14 bases between. The CDR3 has 13 amino acids. CDR3 nucleotide sequence: TGTGCCAGCAGTTCCCCCGACAGTGGGGGCTACACCTTC. Translated, it gives CASSSPDSGGYTF.

This sequence joins TRBV11-2 and TRBJ2-2; perhaps TRBD1 as D (5 bases). Germline V gene lookup returns CDR1 SGHAT and CDR2 FQNNGV. The V gene lost 2 bases and the J gene lost 7 bases, with 11 bases spanning the gap. This CDR3 comprises 14 residues. The DNA for the CDR3 is TGTGCCAGCAGCTTAAGGACATTGGGCGGGGAGCTGTTTTTT. Protein product: CASSLRTLGGELFF. Full variable domain (outside the CDR3, taken from reference TRBV11-2 and TRBJ2-2): EAGVAQSPRYKIIEKRQSVAFWCNPISGHATLYWYQQILGQGPKLLIQFQNNGVVDDSQLPKDRFSAERLKGVDSTLKIQPAKLEDSAVYLCASSLRTLGGELFFGEGSRLTVL.

This clonotype was recorded many times. The genes are TRBV28 and TRBJ2-7; 8 bases map to TRBD1. Trimming removed 6 bases from V and 3 bases from J; junction bases left unmatched: 1. Germline values: CDR1 MDHEN, CDR2 SYDVKM. The CDR3 has 12 amino acids. CDR3 coding DNA: TGTGCCAGCAGAGACAGGGGCTACGAGCAGTACTTC. Amino acid sequence: CASRDRGYEQYF.

This clonotype showed up many times. This chain links TRBV4-1 with TRBJ2-5; D is unclear. Germline-derived CDR1 and CDR2 are MGHRA and YSYEKL. V was trimmed by 4 bases and J by 2 bases, leaving 11 bases between them. The CDR3 is 14 residues long. CDR3 in amino acids: CASSRTTLQETQYF. CDR3 coding DNA: TGCGCCAGCAGCCGGACCACCTTACAAGAGACCCAGTACTTC.